This entry describes one TCR beta chain. Its matching antigen is unknown. Combining a sample-barcoded 5' primer with a J-beta primer mix, a second PCR ran for roughly 7 to 11 cycles. Each of the cDNA molecules was tagged by a template-switch adaptor with 12 random nucleotides. TCRdb reprocessed the 5' RACE reads with MiXCR, giving one entry per CDR3 protein. The table records fewer than 2 million distinct CDR3 sequences, 39% of them present only once. The sample originates from a study of blood T cells in healthy people across ages. Overall study results and limits: Leaving the PBMCs unsorted stopped any conclusive comparison of naive versus antigen-experienced cells.

Each donor's blood draw was around 10 milliliters of peripheral blood. Sample: blood. This receptor was taken from a human donor in good health.

The CDR3 nucleotides read TGTGCCACCAGCAGAGACCGACCCACAGATACGCAGTATTTT. Translated: CATSRDRPTDTQYF. This chain links TRBV15 with TRBJ2-3; D not resolved. The germline CDR1 and CDR2 sequences are LNHNV and YYDKDF (reference sequence). There are 14 residues in the CDR3. V dropped 0 bases and J dropped 2 bases, with 6 bases sitting between them.